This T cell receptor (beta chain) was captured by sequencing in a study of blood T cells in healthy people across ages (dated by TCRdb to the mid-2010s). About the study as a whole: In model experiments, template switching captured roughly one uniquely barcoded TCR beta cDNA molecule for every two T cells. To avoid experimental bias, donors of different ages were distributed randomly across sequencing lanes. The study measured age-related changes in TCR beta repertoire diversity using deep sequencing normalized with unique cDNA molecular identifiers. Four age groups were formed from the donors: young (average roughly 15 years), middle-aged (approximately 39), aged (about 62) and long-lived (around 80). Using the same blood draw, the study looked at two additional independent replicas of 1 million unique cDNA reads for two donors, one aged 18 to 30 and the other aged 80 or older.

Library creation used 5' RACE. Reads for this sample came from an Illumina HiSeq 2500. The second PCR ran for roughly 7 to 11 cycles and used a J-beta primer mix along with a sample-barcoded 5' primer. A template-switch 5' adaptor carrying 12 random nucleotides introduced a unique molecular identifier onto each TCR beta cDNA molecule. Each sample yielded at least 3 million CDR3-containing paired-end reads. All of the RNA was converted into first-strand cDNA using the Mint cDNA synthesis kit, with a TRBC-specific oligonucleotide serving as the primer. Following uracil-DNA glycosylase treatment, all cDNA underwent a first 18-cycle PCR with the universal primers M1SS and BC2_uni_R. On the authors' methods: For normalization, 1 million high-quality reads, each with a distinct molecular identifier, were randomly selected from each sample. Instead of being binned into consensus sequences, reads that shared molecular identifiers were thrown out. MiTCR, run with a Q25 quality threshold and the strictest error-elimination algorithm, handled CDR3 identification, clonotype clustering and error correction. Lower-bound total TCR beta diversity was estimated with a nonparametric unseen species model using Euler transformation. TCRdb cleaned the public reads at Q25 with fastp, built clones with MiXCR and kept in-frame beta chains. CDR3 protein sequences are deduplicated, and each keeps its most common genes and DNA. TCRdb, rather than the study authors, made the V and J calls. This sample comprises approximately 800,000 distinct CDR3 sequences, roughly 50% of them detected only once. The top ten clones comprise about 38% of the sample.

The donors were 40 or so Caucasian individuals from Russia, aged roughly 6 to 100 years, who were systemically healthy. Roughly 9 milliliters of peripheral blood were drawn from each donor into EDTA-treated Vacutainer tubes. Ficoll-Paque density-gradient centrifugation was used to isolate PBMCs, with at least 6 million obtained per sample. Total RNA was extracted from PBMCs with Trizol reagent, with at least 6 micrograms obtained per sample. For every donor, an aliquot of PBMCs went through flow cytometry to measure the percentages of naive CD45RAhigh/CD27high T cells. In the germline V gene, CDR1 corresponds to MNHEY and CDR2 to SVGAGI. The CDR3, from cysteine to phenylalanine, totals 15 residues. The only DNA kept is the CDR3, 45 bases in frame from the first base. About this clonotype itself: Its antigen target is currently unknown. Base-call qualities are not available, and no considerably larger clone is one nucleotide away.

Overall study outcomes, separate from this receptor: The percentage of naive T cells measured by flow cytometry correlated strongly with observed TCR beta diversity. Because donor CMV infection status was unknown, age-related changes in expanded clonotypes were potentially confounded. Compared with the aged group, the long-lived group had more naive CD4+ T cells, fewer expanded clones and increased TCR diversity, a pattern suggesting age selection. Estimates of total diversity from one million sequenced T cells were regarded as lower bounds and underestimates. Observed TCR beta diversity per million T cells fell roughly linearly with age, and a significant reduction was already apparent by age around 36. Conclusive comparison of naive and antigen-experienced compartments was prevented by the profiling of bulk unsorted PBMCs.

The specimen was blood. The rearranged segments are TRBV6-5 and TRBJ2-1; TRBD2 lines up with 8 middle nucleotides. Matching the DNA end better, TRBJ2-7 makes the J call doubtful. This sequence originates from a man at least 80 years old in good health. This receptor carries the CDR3 CASRTTSGSYNEQYF. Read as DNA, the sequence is TGTGCCAGCAGAACAACTAGCGGCTCCTACAATGAGCAGTACTTC.